This T cell receptor (beta chain) was obtained from a study of blood T cell repertoires in COVID-19. Study context: Acute-phase and convalescent COVID-19 samples originated in the United States, Italy and Spain.

This clone came up once. Germline values: CDR1 SGHAT, CDR2 FQNNGV. CDR3 length: 13 residues. V lost 4 bases, J lost 6 bases, and 2 bases stayed unmatched. In the source study's methods: Estimates of nucleated cell counts were drawn from the amplification of reference gene primers. Sequencing used immunoSEQ multiplex PCR; TCRdb keeps in-frame clones, though not all of them. The DNA gave D and trimming, while V, J and clone size come from that table. The sample includes 250,000 to 350,000 clones, about 85% of them seen just once. The source is a woman aged 45-65 years who had recovered from COVID-19. The source material was peripheral blood. The chain has TRBV11-2 and TRBJ2-2, with 7 bases identical to TRBD2. In DNA, the CDR3 is TGTGCCAGCAGCTGGGGGGGGGCCGGGGAGCTGTTTTTT. It specifies CASSWGGAGELFF.